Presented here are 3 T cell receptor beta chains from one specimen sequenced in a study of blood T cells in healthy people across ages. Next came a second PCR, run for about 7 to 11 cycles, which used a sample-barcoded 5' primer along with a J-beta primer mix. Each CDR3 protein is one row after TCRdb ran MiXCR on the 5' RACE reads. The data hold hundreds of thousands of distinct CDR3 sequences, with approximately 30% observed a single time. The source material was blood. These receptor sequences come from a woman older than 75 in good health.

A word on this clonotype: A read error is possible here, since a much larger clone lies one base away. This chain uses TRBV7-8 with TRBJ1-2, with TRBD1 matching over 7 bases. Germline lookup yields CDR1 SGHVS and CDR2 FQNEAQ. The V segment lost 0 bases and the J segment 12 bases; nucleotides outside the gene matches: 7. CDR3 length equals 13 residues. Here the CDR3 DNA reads TGTGCCAGCAGCTTAGCAGGGGGCTGGGGCCACACCTTC. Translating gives CASSLAGGWGHTF.

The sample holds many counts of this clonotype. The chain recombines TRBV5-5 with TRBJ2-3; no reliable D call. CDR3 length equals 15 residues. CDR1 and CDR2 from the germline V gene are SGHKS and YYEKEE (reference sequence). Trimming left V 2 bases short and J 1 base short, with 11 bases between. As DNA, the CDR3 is TGTGCCAGCAGCTTAGCCGCTTATGGCACAGATACGCAGTATTTT. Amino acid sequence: CASSLAAYGTDTQYF.

The CDR3 is CASSGSGLYQPQHF. Here the CDR3 DNA reads TGTGCCAGCAGTGGTTCGGGACTCTATCAGCCCCAGCATTTT. The chain has TRBV6-1 and TRBJ1-5, with a tentative D call TRBD1 (5 bases). The germline V and J ends were trimmed by 4 bases and 5 bases, with 12 bases remaining between them. The CDR3 sequence is 14 residues long. Germline lookup yields CDR1 MNHNS and CDR2 SASEGT.